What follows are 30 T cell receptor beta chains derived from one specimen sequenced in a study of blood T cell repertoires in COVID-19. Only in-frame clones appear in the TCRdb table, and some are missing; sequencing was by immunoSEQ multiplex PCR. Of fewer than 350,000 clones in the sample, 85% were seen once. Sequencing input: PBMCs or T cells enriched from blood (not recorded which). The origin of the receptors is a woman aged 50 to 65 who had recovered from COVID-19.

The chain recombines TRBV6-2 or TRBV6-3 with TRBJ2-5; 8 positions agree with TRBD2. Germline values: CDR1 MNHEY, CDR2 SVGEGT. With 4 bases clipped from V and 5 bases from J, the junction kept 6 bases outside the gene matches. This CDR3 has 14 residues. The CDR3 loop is CASSLPSGRETQYF. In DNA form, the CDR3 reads TGTGCCAGCAGTTTGCCTAGCGGGCGCGAGACCCAGTACTTC.

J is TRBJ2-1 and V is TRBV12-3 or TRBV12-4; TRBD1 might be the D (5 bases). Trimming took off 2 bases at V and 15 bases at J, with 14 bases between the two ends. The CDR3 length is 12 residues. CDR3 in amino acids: CASSLRQTSRFF. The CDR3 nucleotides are TGTGCCAGCAGTTTACGACAGACATCCCGGTTCTTC.

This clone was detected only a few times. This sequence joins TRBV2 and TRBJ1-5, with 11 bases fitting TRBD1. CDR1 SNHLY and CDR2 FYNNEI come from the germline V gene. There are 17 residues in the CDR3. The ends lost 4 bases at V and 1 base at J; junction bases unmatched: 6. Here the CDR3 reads CASSARDRGMSNQPQHF. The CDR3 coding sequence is TGTGCCAGCAGTGCCCGGGACAGGGGGATGAGCAATCAGCCCCAGCATTTT.

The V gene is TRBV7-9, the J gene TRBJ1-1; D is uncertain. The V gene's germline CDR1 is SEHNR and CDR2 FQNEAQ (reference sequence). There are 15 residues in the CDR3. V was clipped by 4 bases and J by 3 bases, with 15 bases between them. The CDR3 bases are TGTGCCAGCAGCTACCGGGCCTCCGGGGACACTGAAGCTTTCTTT. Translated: CASSYRASGDTEAFF.

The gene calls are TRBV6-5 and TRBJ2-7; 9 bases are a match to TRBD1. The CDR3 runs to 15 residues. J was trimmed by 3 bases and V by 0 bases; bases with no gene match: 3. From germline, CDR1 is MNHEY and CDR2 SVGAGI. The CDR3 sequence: CASSYSMGQGYEQYF. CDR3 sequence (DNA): TGTGCCAGCAGTTACTCGATGGGACAGGGCTACGAGCAGTACTTC.

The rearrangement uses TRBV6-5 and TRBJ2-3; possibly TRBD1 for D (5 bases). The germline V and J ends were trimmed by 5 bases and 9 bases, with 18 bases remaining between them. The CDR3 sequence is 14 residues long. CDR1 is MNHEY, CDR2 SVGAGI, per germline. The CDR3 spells CASSKDHRRRTQYF. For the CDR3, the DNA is TGTGCCAGCAGTAAGGACCACAGGCGCAGGACGCAGTATTTT.

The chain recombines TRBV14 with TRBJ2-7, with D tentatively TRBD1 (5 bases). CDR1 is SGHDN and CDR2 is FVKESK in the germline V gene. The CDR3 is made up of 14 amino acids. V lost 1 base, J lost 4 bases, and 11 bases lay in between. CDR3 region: CASSQGIGAYEQYF. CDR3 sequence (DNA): TGTGCCAGCAGCCAAGGAATAGGGGCGTACGAGCAGTACTTC.

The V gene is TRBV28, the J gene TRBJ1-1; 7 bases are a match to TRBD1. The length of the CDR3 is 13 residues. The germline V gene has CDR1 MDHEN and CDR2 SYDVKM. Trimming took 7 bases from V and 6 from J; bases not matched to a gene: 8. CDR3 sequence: CASTETGTSEAFF. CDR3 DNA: TGTGCCAGCACCGAGACAGGGACTTCTGAAGCTTTCTTT.

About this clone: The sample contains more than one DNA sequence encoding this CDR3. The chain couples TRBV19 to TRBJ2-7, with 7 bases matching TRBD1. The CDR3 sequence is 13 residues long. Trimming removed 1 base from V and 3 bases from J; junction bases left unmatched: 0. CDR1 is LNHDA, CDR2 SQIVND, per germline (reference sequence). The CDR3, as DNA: TGTGCCAGTAGTATAGGGGACAGCTACGAGCAGTACTTC. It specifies CASSIGDSYEQYF.

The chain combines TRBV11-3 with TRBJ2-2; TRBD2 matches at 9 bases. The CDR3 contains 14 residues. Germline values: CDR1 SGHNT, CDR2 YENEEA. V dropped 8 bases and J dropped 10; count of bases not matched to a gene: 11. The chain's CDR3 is CASGAAGGPSELFF. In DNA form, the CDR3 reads TGTGCCAGCGGCGCGGCGGGAGGGCCGTCGGAGCTGTTTTTT.

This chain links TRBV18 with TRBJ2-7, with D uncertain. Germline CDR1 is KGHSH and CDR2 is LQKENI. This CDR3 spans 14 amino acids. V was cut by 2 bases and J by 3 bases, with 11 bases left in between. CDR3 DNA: TGTGCCAGCTCACCATCGTCAGGTTTCTACGAGCAGTACTTC. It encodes CASSPSSGFYEQYF.

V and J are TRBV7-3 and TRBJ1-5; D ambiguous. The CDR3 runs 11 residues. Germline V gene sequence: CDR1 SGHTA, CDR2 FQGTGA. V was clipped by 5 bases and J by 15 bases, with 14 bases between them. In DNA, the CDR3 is TGTGCCAGCAGCAAGTACAGTCCTCGGCATTTT. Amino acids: CASSKYSPRHF.

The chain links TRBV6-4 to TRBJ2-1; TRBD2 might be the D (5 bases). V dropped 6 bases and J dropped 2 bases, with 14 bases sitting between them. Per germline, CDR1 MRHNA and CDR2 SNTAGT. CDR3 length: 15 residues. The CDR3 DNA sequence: TGTGCCAGCAGCGTTGCTAGCAGCCCCTACAATGAGCAGTTCTTC. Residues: CASSVASSPYNEQFF.

DNA of the CDR3: TGTGCCAGCAGTTACGAGGCAGATCAGCCCCAGCATTTT. It codes for CASSYEADQPQHF. The chain is built from TRBV6-6 and TRBJ1-5; D remains ambiguous. Per the germline V gene, CDR1 is MNHNY and CDR2 is SVGAGI (reference sequence). The CDR3 extends over 13 amino acids. V dropped 2 bases and J dropped 5 bases, with 7 bases sitting between them.

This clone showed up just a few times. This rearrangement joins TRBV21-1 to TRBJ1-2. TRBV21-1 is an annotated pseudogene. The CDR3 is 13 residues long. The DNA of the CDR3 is TGTGCCAGCAGCGCCGGGACTTGGGGTGGCTACACCTTC. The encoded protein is CASSAGTWGGYTF.

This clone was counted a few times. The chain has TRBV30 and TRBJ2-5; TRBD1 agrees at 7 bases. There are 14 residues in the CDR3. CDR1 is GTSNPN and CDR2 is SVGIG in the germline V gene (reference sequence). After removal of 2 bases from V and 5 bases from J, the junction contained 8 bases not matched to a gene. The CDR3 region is CAWSTIGGAETQYF. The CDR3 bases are TGTGCCTGGAGTACCATAGGGGGCGCCGAGACCCAGTACTTC.

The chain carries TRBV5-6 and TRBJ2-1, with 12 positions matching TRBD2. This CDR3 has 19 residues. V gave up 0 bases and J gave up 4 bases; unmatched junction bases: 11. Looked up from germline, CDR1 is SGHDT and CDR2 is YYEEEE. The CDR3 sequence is CASSLVASGRVPGYNEQFF. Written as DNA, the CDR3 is TGTGCCAGCAGCTTGGTGGCTAGCGGGAGGGTCCCGGGGTACAATGAGCAGTTCTTC.

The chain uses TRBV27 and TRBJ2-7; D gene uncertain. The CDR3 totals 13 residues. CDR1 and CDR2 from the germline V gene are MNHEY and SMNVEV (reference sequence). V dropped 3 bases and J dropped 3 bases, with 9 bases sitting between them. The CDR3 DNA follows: TGTGCCAGCAGTTTGGCCAGTTACTACGAGCAGTACTTC. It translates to CASSLASYYEQYF.

The DNA for the CDR3 is TGTGCCTGGAGTCCCAGCGGGGGGGGAGATACGCAGTATTTT. It codes for CAWSPSGGGDTQYF. V and J are TRBV30 and TRBJ2-3; TRBD2 matches at 10 bases. This CDR3 has 14 residues. V shed 2 bases and J 5 bases; nucleotides not matched to a gene: 4. Germline V gene data show CDR1 as GTSNPN and CDR2 as SVGIG (reference sequence).

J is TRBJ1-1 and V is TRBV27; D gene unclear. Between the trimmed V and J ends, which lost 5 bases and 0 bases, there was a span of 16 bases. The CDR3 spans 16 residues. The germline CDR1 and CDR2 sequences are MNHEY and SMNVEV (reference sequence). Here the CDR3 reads CASSPIIYTLNTEAFF. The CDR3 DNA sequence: TGTGCCAGCAGTCCTATAATCTATACCCTGAACACTGAAGCTTTCTTT.

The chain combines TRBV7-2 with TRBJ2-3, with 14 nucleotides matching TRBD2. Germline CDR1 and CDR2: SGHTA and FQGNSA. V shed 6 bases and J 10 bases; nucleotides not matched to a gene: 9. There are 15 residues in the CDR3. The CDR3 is CASRDAGTSGRAQYF. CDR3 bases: TGTGCCAGCAGAGATGCCGGGACTAGCGGGAGAGCGCAGTATTTT.

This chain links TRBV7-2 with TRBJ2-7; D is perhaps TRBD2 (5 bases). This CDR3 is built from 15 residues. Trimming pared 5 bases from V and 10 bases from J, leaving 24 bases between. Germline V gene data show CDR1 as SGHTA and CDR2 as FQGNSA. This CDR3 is CASSLLLTTPSVQYF. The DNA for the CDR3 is TGTGCCAGCAGCCTGCTGTTGACTACTCCCTCCGTTCAGTACTTC.

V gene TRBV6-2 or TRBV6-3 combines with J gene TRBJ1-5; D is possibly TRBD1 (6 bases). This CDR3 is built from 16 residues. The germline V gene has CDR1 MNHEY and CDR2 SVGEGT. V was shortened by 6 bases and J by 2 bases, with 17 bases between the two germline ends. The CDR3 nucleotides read TGTGCCAGCAGCGGTCGACAGGCCCTGGGCAATCAGCCCCAGCATTTT. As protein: CASSGRQALGNQPQHF.

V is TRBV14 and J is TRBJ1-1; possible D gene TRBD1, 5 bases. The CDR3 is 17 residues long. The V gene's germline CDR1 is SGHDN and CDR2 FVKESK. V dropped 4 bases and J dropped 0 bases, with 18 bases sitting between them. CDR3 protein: CASSPWRGGGVNTEAFF. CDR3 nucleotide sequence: TGTGCCAGCAGCCCGTGGCGGGGGGGTGGCGTGAACACTGAAGCTTTCTTT.

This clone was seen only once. CDR3 sequence reads: CATSRTTGYGEKLFF. As DNA, the CDR3 is TGTGCCACCAGCAGAACTACAGGGTACGGTGAAAAACTGTTTTTT. The chain uses TRBV15 and TRBJ1-4; weak D call: TRBD1 (6 bases). Germline lookup yields CDR1 LNHNV and CDR2 YYDKDF (reference sequence). The CDR3 length is 15 residues. Trimming removed 2 bases from V and 7 bases from J, with 14 bases in between.

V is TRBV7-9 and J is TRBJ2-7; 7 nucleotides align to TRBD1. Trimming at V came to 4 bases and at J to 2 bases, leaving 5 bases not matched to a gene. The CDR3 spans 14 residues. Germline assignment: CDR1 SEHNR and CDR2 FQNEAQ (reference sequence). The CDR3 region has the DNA TGTGCCAGCAGCTCCGGACAGGCCGCCTACGAGCAGTACTTC. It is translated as CASSSGQAAYEQYF. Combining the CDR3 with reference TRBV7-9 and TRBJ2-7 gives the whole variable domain DTGVSQNPRHKITKRGQNVTFRCDPISEHNRLYWYRQTLGQGPEFLTYFQNEAQLEKSRLLSDRFSAERPKGSFSTLEIQRTEQGDSAMYLCASSSGQAAYEQYFGPGTRLTVT.

The CDR3 DNA sequence: TGTGCCATCAGGGCCGACGGGAGCAATCAGCCCCAGCATTTT. Translated, it gives CAIRADGSNQPQHF. The chain couples TRBV10-3 to TRBJ1-5; D call uncertain. Germline values: CDR1 ENHRY, CDR2 SYGVKD. Trimming stripped 6 bases from V and 1 base from J, with 10 bases between. This CDR3 has 14 residues.

DNA for the CDR3: TGCGCCAGCGTTAGTCGCCGTACCCAAGAGACCCAGTACTTC. Translated: CASVSRRTQETQYF. V is TRBV10-2 and J is TRBJ2-5; D gene ambiguous. The CDR3 sequence is 14 residues long. Germline V gene sequence: CDR1 WSHSY, CDR2 SAAADI. V was clipped by 8 bases and J by 1 base, with 14 bases between them.

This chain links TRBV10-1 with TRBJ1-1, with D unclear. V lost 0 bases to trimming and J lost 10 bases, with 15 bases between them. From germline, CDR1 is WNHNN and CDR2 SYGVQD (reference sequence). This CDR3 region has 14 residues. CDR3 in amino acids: CASSESRAGLRAFF. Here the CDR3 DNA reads TGCGCCAGCAGTGAGTCGAGGGCCGGTCTTAGAGCTTTCTTT.

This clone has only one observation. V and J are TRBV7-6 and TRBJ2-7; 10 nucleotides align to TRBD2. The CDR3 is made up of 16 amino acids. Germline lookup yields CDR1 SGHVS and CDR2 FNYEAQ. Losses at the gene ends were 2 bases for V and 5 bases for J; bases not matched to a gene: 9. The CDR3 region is CASSLFPSGSIHEQYF. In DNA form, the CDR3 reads TGTGCCAGCAGCTTATTTCCTAGCGGGAGTATTCACGAGCAGTACTTC.